A selection of T cell receptor beta chains follows, all from one sample in a study of T-cell memory formation after mild COVID-19. TCRdb independently ran MiXCR on the 5' RACE reads; one entry per CDR3 protein. This repertoire shows 40,000 to 60,000 distinct CDR3 sequences, about 12% found once; its top ten account for approximately 24%. Sequences were obtained from PBMCs or a T cell subset sorted from them (not recorded which). These TCRs come from a man aged 18 to 30 who had mild COVID-19 (a few samples of this study predate the infection). Cell type and time point are not known. Both conserved end residues are part of each CDR3. D genes are given only for firm matches. Size is stated for part of the rows, as once, few or many counts, or as a class when the clone is expanded.

D	J	V	size	DNA	CDR3
.	TRBJ2-3	TRBV4-2	.	TGTGCCAGCAGCCAAGGGAGCGGTTTGTTCGATACGCAGTATTTT	CASSQGSGLFDTQYF
TRBD1	TRBJ2-1	TRBV20-1	.	TGCAGTGCTAGTGGGGGACAGGGTATCTACAATGAGCAGTTCTTC	CSASGGQGIYNEQFF
.	TRBJ2-3	TRBV7-3	many	TGTGCCAGCAGCTTAAGAAGGCAGCGGAATCCTTGGGGGGGCACAGATACGCAGTATTTT	CASSLRRQRNPWGGTDTQYF
.	TRBJ2-7	TRBV11-2	.	TGTGCCAGCAGCCTCGATAATCATACGGGGTTGATCTCCTACGAGCAGTACTTC	CASSLDNHTGLISYEQYF
.	TRBJ2-1	TRBV7-2	.	TGTGCCAGCAGCTTAAGCGGTCGGCAGTTCTTC	CASSLSGRQFF
.	TRBJ2-1	TRBV18	.	TGTGCCAGCTCACCGTTCCACTCAACGGACAATGAGCAGTTCTTC	CASSPFHSTDNEQFF
TRBD1	TRBJ2-7	TRBV5-1	many	TGCGCCAGCAGCTTGGCCTCTTCCGGACAGGGGCACGAGCAGTACTTC	CASSLASSGQGHEQYF
.	TRBJ2-3	TRBV20-1	many	TGCAGTGCTAGAGGTGTAAGGGCCACAGATACGCAGTATTTT	CSARGVRATDTQYF
TRBD1	TRBJ2-7	TRBV3-1	.	TGTGCCAGCAGCCAAACAGGGGGCGCCTACGAGCAGTACTTC	CASSQTGGAYEQYF
.	TRBJ1-1	TRBV7-3	.	TGTGCCAGCAGCTTTGGGAACACTGAAGCTTTCTTT	CASSFGNTEAFF
.	TRBJ2-7	TRBV7-8	many	TGTGCCAGCAGCTTATCGACAGACTACGAGCAGTACTTC	CASSLSTDYEQYF
TRBD2	TRBJ2-2	TRBV6-2/TRBV6-3	many	TGTGCCAGCAGTTCCTTGACTAGCGGGGGGGAAAACACCGGGGAGCTGTTTTTT	CASSSLTSGGENTGELFF
.	TRBJ2-3	TRBV7-2	few	TGTGCCAGCAGCTTAGCGCGTACAGATACGCAGTATTTT	CASSLARTDTQYF
.	TRBJ2-1	TRBV9	few	TGTGCCAGCAGCGTCGGGAAAACCTACAATGAGCAGTTCTTC	CASSVGKTYNEQFF
.	TRBJ2-5	TRBV5-1	.	TGCGCCAGCAGCTTGAGGCAGGGGTTTCAGGGAGAGACCCAGTACTTC	CASSLRQGFQGETQYF
TRBD1	TRBJ2-1	TRBV7-2	few	TGTGCCAGCAGCTTAGAGGACAGGGTAGCCTACAATGAGCAGTTCTTC	CASSLEDRVAYNEQFF
TRBD1	TRBJ2-7	TRBV25-1	few	TGTGCCAGCAGCGCCTTTGAGGACAGGGGTTACGAGCAGTACTTC	CASSAFEDRGYEQYF
TRBD1	TRBJ1-5	TRBV28	few	TGTGCCAGCAGTAGGACAGGGGGCGATGGCAATCAGCCCCAGCATTTT	CASSRTGGDGNQPQHF
TRBD2	TRBJ2-5	TRBV7-3	.	TGTGCCAGCAGCTATAGTGGCGGGGGGGCCGTAGAGACCCAGTACTTC	CASSYSGGGAVETQYF
TRBD2	TRBJ2-1	TRBV12-3/TRBV12-4	many	TGTGCCAGTCGGGTCACCCTGGGGCTAGCGGGGGGAGGCGGGAACAATGAGCAGTTCTTC	CASRVTLGLAGGGGNNEQFF
.	TRBJ2-7	TRBV28	few	TGTGCCAGCAGTCCCCCCCTTCGAAGGAAGTACTTC	CASSPPLRRKYF
.	TRBJ2-1	TRBV7-6	many	TGTGCCAGCAGCTTAGAAAGAGGAGGGCTTGACCGGCAGTTCTTC	CASSLERGGLDRQFF
.	TRBJ2-3	TRBV7-6	few	TGTGCCAGCAGCTTAACGGGGGCCGGGAAAGATACGCAGTATTTT	CASSLTGAGKDTQYF
TRBD1	TRBJ1-1	TRBV7-6	few	TGTGCCAGCAGCACCCGGGACAGGGATGAAGCTTTCTTT	CASSTRDRDEAFF
TRBD2	TRBJ2-4	TRBV29-1	few	TGCAGCGTTGTAATCCTAGCGGGGGATAAGTACTTC	CSVVILAGDKYF
TRBD1	TRBJ1-2	TRBV18	.	TGTGCCAGCTCACCCTCCGGGACAGGGGACGGCTACACCTTC	CASSPSGTGDGYTF
.	TRBJ2-5	TRBV7-9	few	TGTGCCAGCAGCTCCTTAAGTGGGCTGTTTTACCAAGAGACCCAGTACTTC	CASSSLSGLFYQETQYF
TRBD1	TRBJ2-1	TRBV20-1	many	TGCAGTGCTCCTGACAGGGCTAATGAGCAGTTCTTC	CSAPDRANEQFF
TRBD2	TRBJ2-3	TRBV7-2	few	TGTGCCAGCAGCTTAGGGCTAGCGGGGGGCCCTTCTAGCACAGATACGCAGTATTTT	CASSLGLAGGPSSTDTQYF
.	TRBJ2-7	TRBV20-1	.	TGCAGGGCTCCGGACGCGAGCTCCTACGAGCAGTACTTC	CRAPDASSYEQYF
TRBD1	TRBJ1-5	TRBV20-1	.	TGCAGTGCGGCCCGACAGGGGGCGATTCAGCCCCAGCATTTT	CSAARQGAIQPQHF
.	TRBJ1-1	TRBV7-8	.	TGTGCCAGCAGCTCGGGCCTTCGGAACACTGAAGCTTTCTTT	CASSSGLRNTEAFF
TRBD2	TRBJ2-3	TRBV5-5	many	TGTGCCAGCACCCTGCACAGCGGGGGCGTCACAGATACGCAGTATTTT	CASTLHSGGVTDTQYF
.	TRBJ2-5	TRBV9	few	TGTGCCAGCAGCGTAACCCAACAGGGCCGGGGCCAGTACTTC	CASSVTQQGRGQYF